This T cell receptor (beta chain) was recovered during a study of blood T cell repertoires in COVID-19. Overall study: There were acute and convalescent COVID-19 samples, and they came from the United States, Italy and Spain. In each case, the material was cDNA or gDNA derived from T cells, B-cell-depleted T cells, or PBMCs.

The CDR3 consists of 16 residues. Between the trimmed V and J ends, which lost 4 bases and 4 bases, there was a span of 19 bases. The germline gives CDR1 SGHTA, CDR2 FQGNSA. Original handling: Using reference gene primer amplification, nucleated cell counts were estimated. The method was immunoSEQ multiplex PCR; TCRdb's version includes in-frame clones alone and lacks a portion of them. The DNA gave D and trimming, while V, J and clone size come from that table. The table shows some 80,000 clones, with about 90% occurring only once. In this sample, this clone turned up once. Sequencing was done on a sample of peripheral blood. J is TRBJ2-5 and V is TRBV7-2; perhaps TRBD1 as D (6 bases). The TCR originated in a woman aged 45-59 years with active or convalescent COVID-19. The chain's CDR3 is CASSYGDTNRGETQYF. The CDR3 coding sequence is TGTGCCAGCAGCTATGGGGACACAAACCGGGGAGAGACCCAGTACTTC.